A selection of T cell receptor beta chains follows, all from one sample in a study of cytomegalovirus exposure and HLA in healthy donors. Repertoires were generated with immunoSEQ multiplex PCR, while TCRdb's copy carries only in-frame clones and drops some. This sample has some 120,000 clones, with around nine tenths found just once. Material for sequencing was PBMCs. The receptors shown here come from a man aged 30 to 39 in good health and CMV-seronegative. The CDR3 runs from the conserved cysteine through the conserved F or W. D genes are given only for firm matches. Clone size is not always given. Where it is, it says once, few, many or a class for expanded clones.

d_gene,j_gene,abundance,v_gene,CDR3aa,CDR3nt
TRBD2,TRBJ2-7,.,TRBV27,CASSSPGGGDEQYF,TGTGCCAGCAGTTCCCCGGGGGGTGGCGACGAGCAGTACTTC
.,TRBJ2-7,.,TRBV6-5,CATGSGSRLDEQYF,TGTGCCACAGGGTCAGGGTCTAGGCTGGACGAGCAGTACTTC
.,TRBJ1-6,.,TRBV7-2,CASSFRVNSPLHF,TGTGCCAGCAGCTTTCGGGTGAATTCACCCCTCCACTTT
TRBD1,TRBJ1-1,.,TRBV6-5,CASSYGTGFITFF,TGTGCCAGCAGTTACGGGACAGGGTTTATAACTTTCTTT
.,TRBJ2-3,once,TRBV4-1,CASSVGADTQYF,TGCGCCAGCAGCGTAGGGGCGGATACGCAGTATTTT
TRBD2,TRBJ2-7,.,TRBV14,CASSQIMTGGSYEQYF,TGTGCCAGCAGCCAAATAATGACGGGGGGTTCCTACGAGCAGTACTTC
TRBD2,TRBJ2-5,.,TRBV25-1,CASSEPGGETQYF,TGTGCCAGCAGTGAGCCGGGAGGGGAGACCCAGTACTTC
.,TRBJ2-7,.,TRBV6-1,CASSDPPDEQYF,TGTGCCAGCAGTGATCCCCCGGACGAGCAGTACTTC
TRBD2,TRBJ2-1,.,TRBV6-4,CASSDSSGGPGEQFF,TGTGCCAGCAGTGACTCGTCGGGAGGGCCCGGTGAGCAGTTCTTC
TRBD1,TRBJ1-1,.,TRBV4-2,CASSLPRQGNTEAFF,TGTGCCAGCAGCCTACCAAGACAGGGAAACACTGAAGCTTTCTTT
.,TRBJ2-2,.,TRBV5-4,CASSPTVNTGELFF,TGTGCCAGCAGCCCGACTGTGAACACCGGGGAGCTGTTTTTT
TRBD2,TRBJ2-7,.,TRBV6-6,CASSTPGLPVEQYF,TGTGCCAGCAGTACCCCGGGACTACCGGTAGAGCAGTACTTC
TRBD1,TRBJ2-6,.,TRBV15,CATSSSVGQFSSGANVLTF,TGTGCCACCAGCAGTTCCGTGGGACAGTTTTCCTCTGGGGCCAACGTCCTGACTTTC
.,TRBJ1-1,.,TRBV5-1,CASSFSENTEAFF,TGCGCCAGCAGCTTTTCAGAGAACACTGAAGCTTTCTTT
.,TRBJ1-5,.,TRBV5-1,CASSLWGDRNQPQHF,TGCGCCAGCAGCTTATGGGGGGACCGCAATCAGCCCCAGCATTTT
.,TRBJ2-7,.,TRBV25-1,CASSPPTQPGHGRAKQYF,TGTGCCAGCAGTCCTCCAACGCAGCCGGGACACGGACGTGCAAAGCAGTACTTC
.,TRBJ1-1,.,TRBV19,CASIGRTYTEAFF,TGTGCCAGTATCGGCAGGACATACACTGAAGCTTTCTTT